This T cell receptor (beta chain) was profiled in a study of T cells after yellow fever vaccination. The TCR cDNA carried a universal primer site and UMIs from 5'RACE template switching. TCRdb redid the calling of the 5' RACE reads with MiXCR, one entry per CDR3 protein. This table holds 200,000 to 300,000 distinct CDR3 sequences, approximately 6.8% found once. Study-level points and caveats: Researchers noted that a small share of clonotypes showed up in both CD4 and CD8 compartments.

This clonotype was seen ten or more times. What it binds is unknown. Germline CDR1 reads LGHNA; CDR2 reads YSLEER. After removal of 0 bases from V and 6 bases from J, the junction contained 4 bases not matched to a gene. There are 16 residues in the CDR3. This sample comprised CD4+ T cells sorted from PBMCs, obtained on the day of the yellow fever booster vaccination. The chain couples TRBV4-3 to TRBJ1-6; TRBD1 matches at 8 bases. The clonotype comes from a man aged 25-45 years who received the YFV17D yellow fever vaccine. The CDR3 bases are TGCGCCAGCAGCCAAGACGGGCAGGGGGCTAATTCACCCCTCCACTTT. It encodes CASSQDGQGANSPLHF.